This T cell receptor beta chain emerged from a study of T cells in women clearing cervical HPV infection. Notes on the study in general: Unknown T-cell numbers per sample may underlie the richness differences.

Worth noting for this clone: What it recognizes is unknown. The read is 3 residues too short to cover the CDR3 end, so that end is filled in from the germline J gene.

Using immunoSEQ multiplex PCR, the repertoire was profiled, and TCRdb retains in-frame clones only, with some absent. The listing contains roughly 20,000 clones. Germline CDR1 is ENHRY and CDR2 is SYGVKD. The V end lost 11 bases, the J end lost 7 bases, and 18 bases lay between the germline ends. The CDR3 is 14 amino acids. All participants had a single incident cervical HPV16 infection, and prevalent HPV16 infections were excluded. The chain combines TRBV10-3 with TRBJ1-6, with D uncertain. This TCR was sampled from a woman between 18 and 69 years old with a cervical HPV16 infection that either progressed to CIN3+ or cleared (not recorded which). The source material was blood buffy coat. The CDR3 reads CAATPRGVNSPLHF. Partial CDR3 DNA: TGTGCCGCCACCCCCCGCGGGGTGAATTCACCC.